Below, 32 T cell receptor beta chains from the same sample are listed, as sequenced in a study of regulatory T cells in long-lasting Graves disease. Construction of the TCR beta libraries employed iRepertoire HTBI primers in conjunction with Arm-PCR of CDR3 regions. MiXCR, applied by TCRdb to the multiplex PCR reads, yields one record per CDR3 protein. The sample holds approximately 400,000 distinct CDR3 sequences, 14% to 15% seen once. Indicated time point: newly diagnosed GD, antithyroid drugs for less than 3 months. PBMC RNA served as the TCR library source. These data were also reused for a study on T cells in Graves' hyperthyroidism and ophthalmopathy.

The material was peripheral blood mononuclear cells (PBMCs), obtained at new diagnosis, from a patient treated with antithyroid drugs. Every receptor here comes from a young woman with Graves disease.

The chain combines TRBV2 with TRBJ2-3; D ambiguous. Trimming cost V 8 bases and J 1 base, with 10 bases left between them. The CDR3 is 13 residues long. Germline V gene lookup returns CDR1 SNHLY and CDR2 FYNNEI. The CDR3 protein is CASYLIGTDTQYF. In nucleotides, the CDR3 is TGTGCCAGCTACCTAATTGGCACAGATACGCAGTATTTT.

V gene TRBV19 combines with J gene TRBJ1-5, with a tentative D call TRBD1 (5 bases). The CDR3 is 14 amino acids. Trimming removed 3 bases from V and 4 bases from J, with 10 bases in between. Germline CDR1 reads LNHDA; CDR2 reads SQIVND (reference sequence). CDR3 bases: TGTGCCAGTAGTATCACCAGGGAGAATCAGCCCCAGCATTTT. Translation gives CASSITRENQPQHF.

The V gene is TRBV5-1, the J gene TRBJ1-2; D might be TRBD1 (6 bases). Trimming stripped 0 bases from V and 6 bases from J, with 12 bases between. The CDR3 loop spans 14 amino acids. From germline, CDR1 is SGHRS and CDR2 YFSETQ. In DNA, the CDR3 is TGCGCCAGCAGCTTGGCCCTGGCAGGGGATGGCTACACCTTC. Protein: CASSLALAGDGYTF.

This clonotype was recorded many times. This chain connects TRBV11-2 to TRBJ2-1, with D uncertain. The length of the CDR3 is 15 residues. The germline V gene has CDR1 SGHAT and CDR2 FQNNGV. Trimming cost V 3 bases and J 0 bases, with 9 bases left between them. CDR3 residues: CASSLAWSSYNEQFF. The CDR3 DNA reads TGTGCCAGCAGCTTGGCTTGGAGCTCCTACAATGAGCAGTTCTTC.

This clonotype was detected ten times or more. V gene TRBV7-8 combines with J gene TRBJ1-2; 9 nucleotides match TRBD1. CDR1 and CDR2 from the germline V gene are SGHVS and FQNEAQ. Unmatched junction bases numbered 5, after V lost 4 bases and J lost 8 bases. The CDR3 has 13 amino acids. The CDR3 region has the DNA TGTGCCAGCAGCTCCAACAGGGGGCTGGGCTACACCTTC. Its protein product is CASSSNRGLGYTF.

The chain recombines TRBV9 with TRBJ1-1, with unresolved D. This CDR3 is built from 13 residues. Germline V gene sequence: CDR1 SGDLS, CDR2 YYNGEE. V was cut by 2 bases and J by 2 bases, with 7 bases left in between. The CDR3 bases are TGTGCCAGCAGCGTCACACCTAACACTGAAGCTTTCTTT. Translated, it gives CASSVTPNTEAFF. Together with reference TRBV9 and TRBJ1-1, the CDR3 gives the full variable domain: DSGVTQTPKHLITATGQRVTLRCSPRSGDLSVYWYQQSLDQGLQFLIQYYNGEERAKGNILERFSAQQFPDLHSELNLSSLELGDSALYFCASSVTPNTEAFFGQGTRLTVV.

This clonotype was found many times. The rearrangement uses TRBV5-1 and TRBJ2-7; D possibly matches TRBD1 or TRBD2 (5 bases each). V lost 0 bases and J lost 4, with 8 bases in between. The germline gives CDR1 SGHRS, CDR2 YFSETQ. The length of the CDR3 is 13 residues. CDR3 sequence (DNA): TGCGCCAGCAGCTTGGCCGAGGGGTACGAGCAGTACTTC. Amino acids: CASSLAEGYEQYF.

This clonotype was seen at least ten times. At one end the junction does not follow the germline gene, possibly because of a read error. CDR3 region: CASSLELALQGVF. The DNA for the CDR3 is TGTGCCAGCAGTTTAGAACTAGCGCTCCAAGGGGTCTTC. The rearrangement links TRBV28 to TRBJ2-1, with 7 bases lining up with TRBD2. The CDR3 is 13 amino acids. CDR1 is MDHEN, CDR2 SYDVKM, per germline. Full variable domain (outside the CDR3, taken from reference TRBV28 and TRBJ2-1): DVKVTQSSRYLVKRTGEKVFLECVQDMDHENMFWYRQDPGLGLRLIYFSYDVKMKEKGDIPEGYSVSREKKERFSLILESASTNQTSMYLCASSLELALQGVFGPGTRLTVL.

This chain links TRBV5-1 with TRBJ2-2; unclear D gene. This CDR3 is built from 14 residues. Germline V gives CDR1 SGHRS, CDR2 YFSETQ. V lost 5 bases and J 3 bases, leaving 11 bases between the germline ends. The CDR3 nucleotides are TGCGCCAGCAGATACAAAACCTACACCGGGGAGCTGTTTTTT. It yields the protein CASRYKTYTGELFF.

This clonotype came up many times. The chain has TRBV10-3 and TRBJ1-1; the D is unclear. Trimming cost V 5 bases and J 4 bases, with 14 bases left between them. In germline, CDR1 is ENHRY, CDR2 SYGVKD. The CDR3 is 14 amino acids. CDR3 nucleotide sequence: TGTGCCATCAGTCCCACGGACGGAGGCACTGAAGCTTTCTTT. Translated: CAISPTDGGTEAFF.

At least ten counts were recorded for this clonotype. This chain links TRBV28 with TRBJ1-1; D not certain. The germline CDR1 and CDR2 sequences are MDHEN and SYDVKM. This CDR3 contains 15 residues. With 3 bases removed from V and 0 bases from J, the gap between germline ends came to 11 bases. The CDR3 sequence: CASSFTELMNTEAFF. The CDR3 bases are TGTGCCAGCAGTTTTACAGAGCTCATGAACACTGAAGCTTTCTTT. Combining the CDR3 with reference TRBV28 and TRBJ1-1 gives the whole variable domain DVKVTQSSRYLVKRTGEKVFLECVQDMDHENMFWYRQDPGLGLRLIYFSYDVKMKEKGDIPEGYSVSREKKERFSLILESASTNQTSMYLCASSFTELMNTEAFFGQGTRLTVV.

Comments on this clonotype: This likely came from a read error, as a far larger clone is one base away. The chain combines TRBV11-3 with TRBJ2-7; tentatively, D is TRBD1 (6 bases). CDR1 and CDR2 from the germline V gene are SGHNT and YENEEA. The CDR3 sequence is 15 residues long. The ends were cut back, 7 bases at V and 0 bases at J, with 16 bases in the middle. As DNA, the CDR3 is TGTGCCAGCAACTTTGGACAGAGTGACTCCTACGAGCAGTACTTC. Translated, it gives CASNFGQSDSYEQYF.

The rearrangement joins TRBV27 to TRBJ2-3, with 7 positions matching TRBD2. There are 14 residues in the CDR3. The V gene end was trimmed by 3 bases and the J gene end by 4 bases; junction bases not matched to a gene: 4. The V gene's germline CDR1 is MNHEY and CDR2 SMNVEV (reference sequence). The CDR3 DNA reads TGTGCCAGCAGTTTGCTTGGGGGGGCAGATACGCAGTATTTT. Amino acids: CASSLLGGADTQYF.

This clonotype occurred a few times. A far larger clone is one nucleotide away, so this likely arose from a read error. This sequence joins TRBV3-1 and TRBJ2-5, with 8 bases that match TRBD2. Germline lookup yields CDR1 LGHDT and CDR2 YNNKEL (reference sequence). The CDR3 is made up of 16 amino acids. Unmatched junction bases numbered 14, after V lost 0 bases and J lost 11 bases. CDR3 loop: CASSQETGGKNNEQYF. Written as DNA, the CDR3 is TGTGCCAGCAGCCAAGAAACGGGAGGGAAAAACAATGAGCAGTACTTC.

This clonotype was seen a few times. The rearrangement links TRBV9 to TRBJ2-2, with 10 positions matching TRBD2. Germline V gene data show CDR1 as SGDLS and CDR2 as YYNGEE. This CDR3 spans 18 amino acids. The V and J ends lost 1 base and 5 bases, in that order; junction bases with no gene match: 11. The CDR3 reads CASSVSSSGRFGTGELFF. As DNA, the CDR3 is TGTGCCAGCAGCGTATCATCTAGCGGGAGATTTGGGACCGGGGAGCTGTTTTTT.

This sequence joins TRBV6-1 and TRBJ2-3; 13 nucleotides align to TRBD2. With V trimmed by 4 bases and J by 2 bases, 9 bases remained unmatched. Germline CDR1 and CDR2: MNHNS and SASEGT. The CDR3 totals 18 residues. CDR3 residues: CASSVDRLAGGSTDTQYF. The DNA of the CDR3 is TGTGCCAGCAGTGTAGACAGACTAGCGGGAGGTTCCACAGATACGCAGTATTTT.

V usage is TRBV28 and J usage is TRBJ2-5; 12 bases agree with TRBD2. The V gene's germline CDR1 is MDHEN and CDR2 SYDVKM. V gave up 6 bases and J gave up 2 bases; unmatched junction bases: 13. This CDR3 spans 18 amino acids. The CDR3 is CASSQTPASGRGQETQYF. Written as DNA, the CDR3 is TGTGCCAGCAGCCAAACTCCGGCTAGCGGGAGGGGTCAAGAGACCCAGTACTTC.

This clonotype has a count of ten or more. The chain joins TRBV2 to TRBJ1-6, with D unclear. CDR3 length equals 12 residues. The V end was cut by 3 bases, the J end by 7 bases, with 4 bases between. CDR1 and CDR2 from the germline V gene are SNHLY and FYNNEI. The CDR3 DNA sequence: TGTGCCAGCAGTGACAACAATTCACCCCTCCACTTT. This gives the protein CASSDNNSPLHF. The full variable domain, its missing parts supplied by reference TRBV2 and TRBJ1-6, is EPEVTQTPSHQVTQMGQEVILRCVPISNHLYFYWYRQILGQKVEFLVSFYNNEISEKSEIFDDQFSVERPDGSNFTLKIRSTKLEDSAMYFCASSDNNSPLHFGNGTRLTVT.

This clonotype was seen ten or more times. The V and J genes are TRBV3-1 and TRBJ2-1, with 13 bases that match TRBD2. Per germline, CDR1 LGHDT and CDR2 YNNKEL (reference sequence). Trimming removed 1 base from V and 11 bases from J; junction bases left unmatched: 14. CDR3 size: 18 residues. DNA of the CDR3: TGTGCCAGCAGCCAAGGAGGGGAGTTCGGACTAGCGGGGGTAAAGCAGTTCTTC. It encodes CASSQGGEFGLAGVKQFF.

This chain uses TRBV9 with TRBJ2-2; 14 nucleotides align to TRBD2. Germline CDR1 reads SGDLS; CDR2 reads YYNGEE. Trimming took 3 bases from V and 7 from J; bases not matched to a gene: 11. The CDR3 consists of 18 residues. The CDR3, as DNA: TGTGCCAGCAGCGCGTTCGGGACTAGCGGGAGCGTCGGCGGGGAGCTGTTTTTT. This gives the protein CASSAFGTSGSVGGELFF.

This clonotype was observed many times. The V gene is TRBV6-1, the J gene TRBJ2-7, with D perhaps TRBD1 (5 bases). Trimming shortened V by 6 bases and J by 3 bases, and 12 bases separated the two germline ends. The germline V gene has CDR1 MNHNS and CDR2 SASEGT. The CDR3 is made up of 13 amino acids. The CDR3 nucleotides are TGTGCCAGCAGGATCCTAGGGGTCTACGAGCAGTACTTC. Its translation: CASRILGVYEQYF.

This clonotype was counted many times. The chain carries TRBV3-1 and TRBJ2-5; tentatively, D is TRBD1 or TRBD2 (6 bases each). Germline CDR1 LGHDT, CDR2 YNNKEL (reference sequence). This CDR3 spans 15 amino acids. Trimming stripped 8 bases from V and 5 bases from J, with 21 bases between. CDR3 DNA: TGTGCCAGCGGACGCACTGGGGGGCTTGGGGAGACCCAGTACTTC. Translated: CASGRTGGLGETQYF.

This clonotype showed up many times. V gene TRBV18 combines with J gene TRBJ2-3; a possible D gene is TRBD2 (5 bases). This CDR3 is 17 amino acids long. The ends were cut back, 3 bases at V and 2 bases at J, with 18 bases in the middle. Germline values: CDR1 KGHSH, CDR2 LQKENI. CDR3 in DNA: TGTGCCAGCTCACCGAGGACTTCCCTAAGACCCACAGATACGCAGTATTTT. Translation: CASSPRTSLRPTDTQYF.

This clonotype was counted at least ten times. The chain is built from TRBV11-1 and TRBJ1-1, with D hard to call. The CDR3 contains 15 residues. V lost 2 bases and J lost 0, with 10 bases in between. From germline, CDR1 is SGHAT and CDR2 FQDESV (reference sequence). CDR3 sequence (DNA): TGTGCCAGCAGCTTAAAACGGACCATGAACACTGAAGCTTTCTTT. Amino acid sequence: CASSLKRTMNTEAFF.

J is TRBJ2-3 and V is TRBV15; 10 bases match TRBD2. J was trimmed by 4 bases and V by 6 bases; bases with no gene match: 7. The CDR3 has 15 residues. CDR1 and CDR2 (germline): LNHNV, YYDKDF (reference sequence). In nucleotides, the CDR3 is TGTGCCACCAGGGAGCGGGAGGGTGCGCCAGATACGCAGTATTTT. It codes for CATREREGAPDTQYF.

This clonotype has a count of ten or more. The V gene is TRBV20-1, the J gene TRBJ1-5; TRBD1 might be the D (5 bases). Trimming took off 1 base at V and 5 bases at J, with 12 bases between the two ends. This CDR3 region has 14 residues. Germline V gene lookup returns CDR1 DFQATT and CDR2 SNEGSKA (reference sequence). CDR3 region: CSARAGKADQPQHF. The CDR3 bases are TGCAGTGCTAGAGCAGGGAAGGCGGATCAGCCCCAGCATTTT.

This clonotype was found a few times. The chain joins TRBV24-1 to TRBJ2-3; TRBD2 matches at 7 bases. The CDR3 loop spans 15 amino acids. V trimming: 2 bases; J trimming: 3 bases; junction bases outside the gene matches: 4. The germline V gene has CDR1 KGHDR and CDR2 SFDVKD. In DNA form, the CDR3 reads TGTGCCACCAGTGATTCGGGGGGAGCAACAGATACGCAGTATTTT. It yields the protein CATSDSGGATDTQYF.

This clonotype was detected ten times or more. This chain uses TRBV24-1 with TRBJ1-2; possible D gene TRBD1, 5 bases. The CDR3 contains 15 residues. The ends were cut back, 5 bases at V and 0 bases at J, with 12 bases in the middle. Per germline, CDR1 KGHDR and CDR2 SFDVKD. Written as DNA, the CDR3 is TGTGCCACCAGTGCTGCGGACAAAGCTAACTATGGCTACACCTTC. It encodes CATSAADKANYGYTF.

This clonotype occurred many times. The chain is built from TRBV29-1 and TRBJ2-7, with TRBD1 matching 9 bases. J gave up 5 bases and V 4 bases, and 9 bases lay outside the gene matches. This CDR3 region has 14 residues. Germline V gene sequence: CDR1 SQVTM, CDR2 ANQGSEA. This CDR3 is CSVGHRDRVHEQYF. In nucleotides, the CDR3 is TGCAGCGTTGGACACCGGGACAGGGTCCACGAGCAGTACTTC.

This clonotype was observed a few times. One end of the junction is discordant with germline, which a read error may explain. This rearrangement joins TRBV7-9 to TRBJ2-1; D perhaps matches TRBD2 (6 bases). Germline CDR1 and CDR2: SEHNR and FQNEAQ (reference sequence). The CDR3 totals 15 residues. In DNA form, the CDR3 reads TGTGCCAGCAGCCTAGCCGGCGGGGCATACAATGAGCAGTTCTTC. Protein product: CASSLAGGAYNEQFF.

Notes on this clonotype: A much larger clone is a single base away; this may be a read error. The chain uses TRBV2 and TRBJ2-7; the match to TRBD2 covers 10 bases. The length of the CDR3 is 14 residues. CDR1 is SNHLY, CDR2 FYNNEI, per germline. The junction had 7 bases not matched to a gene; V was cut back by 6 bases and J by 5 bases. This CDR3 is CASRLAGTGDEQYF. CDR3 sequence (DNA): TGTGCCAGCAGACTAGCGGGAACTGGCGACGAGCAGTACTTC.

The rearrangement links TRBV11-3 to TRBJ2-3; 8 bases align to TRBD1. Germline V lookup: CDR1 SGHNT, CDR2 YENEEA. The CDR3 is made up of 15 amino acids. The junction had 8 bases not matched to a gene; V was cut back by 6 bases and J by 3 bases. The CDR3 coding sequence is TGTGCCAGCAGGAAAACAGGGGGTTTAACAGATACGCAGTATTTT. Encoded protein: CASRKTGGLTDTQYF.